This passage covers 24 T cell receptor beta chains from one sample sequenced in a study of T cell changes during pregnancy in multiple sclerosis. Assay: immunoSEQ multiplex PCR; the TCRdb copy retains only in-frame clones and omits some. The sample yields about 14,000 clones, roughly 88% seen once. The sequencing used CD8+ T cells from peripheral blood mononuclear cells, collected after pregnancy. The origin of the receptors is a female donor in good health, enrolled as a control in a pregnancy study.

V is TRBV7-8 and J is TRBJ2-1; D is perhaps TRBD2 (6 bases). Trimming left V 6 bases short and J 1 base short, with 16 bases between. The CDR3 covers 16 residues. CDR1 is SGHVS, CDR2 FQNEAQ, per germline. Written as DNA, the CDR3 is TGTGCCAGCAGTTACACAGGTCGGGGGTCCTACAATGAGCAGTTCTTC. Its protein is CASSYTGRGSYNEQFF.

The chain recombines TRBV15 with TRBJ2-4, with 7 bases lining up with TRBD2. Germline V gives CDR1 LNHNV, CDR2 YYDKDF (reference sequence). The CDR3 covers 15 residues. V shed 5 bases, J shed 5 bases, and the junction held 9 bases outside the gene matches. CDR3 in DNA: TGTGCCACCAGCGGATTATCGGGACTACAAAACATTCAGTACTTC. This gives the protein CATSGLSGLQNIQYF.

This chain links TRBV28 with TRBJ2-1; tentatively, D is TRBD2 (6 bases). CDR3 length: 15 amino acids. Trimming took 8 bases from V and 7 from J, leaving 21 bases between them. Looked up from germline, CDR1 is MDHEN and CDR2 is SYDVKM. CDR3 coding DNA: TGTGCCAGCGGTTCAAGCGGGCATCTGGCGAATGAGCAGTTCTTC. It yields the protein CASGSSGHLANEQFF.

The chain recombines TRBV9 with TRBJ2-5; 7 nucleotides match TRBD2. V lost 2 bases, J lost 5 bases, and 9 bases stayed unmatched. The germline V gene encodes CDR1 SGDLS and CDR2 YYNGEE. The CDR3 totals 15 residues. This CDR3 is CASSVDAGVLETQYF. The CDR3 nucleotides are TGTGCCAGCAGCGTCGATGCGGGAGTCTTGGAGACCCAGTACTTC.

This clone was found once. This rearrangement joins TRBV10-3 to TRBJ2-2; D is ambiguous. Per the germline V gene, CDR1 is ENHRY and CDR2 is SYGVKD. This CDR3 region has 14 residues. Trimming pared 3 bases from V and 4 bases from J, leaving 9 bases between. The CDR3 reads CAISEPYSTGELFF. CDR3 coding DNA: TGTGCCATCAGTGAACCCTACAGCACCGGGGAGCTGTTTTTT.

The chain carries TRBV7-3 and TRBJ2-3; D gene unclear. The CDR3 is made up of 15 amino acids. Germline V CDR1 and CDR2: SGHTA, FQGTGA. Deletions cut 0 bases from V and 4 bases from J, with 11 bases between. The CDR3 loop reads CASSLTEATPDTQYF. CDR3 coding DNA: TGTGCCAGCAGCTTAACGGAAGCGACCCCAGATACGCAGTATTTT. The complete variable domain, with remaining parts taken from reference TRBV7-3 and TRBJ2-3, reads GAGVSQTPSNKVTEKGKYVELRCDPISGHTALYWYRQSLGQGPEFLIYFQGTGAADDSGLPNDRFFAVRPEGSVSTLKIQRTERGDSAVYLCASSLTEATPDTQYFGPGTRLTVL.

In its sample, this clone was seen once. V gene TRBV2 combines with J gene TRBJ2-7, with 9 bases that match TRBD1. The CDR3 contains 17 residues. The germline gives CDR1 SNHLY, CDR2 FYNNEI. The J segment lost 4 bases and the V segment lost 4 bases, leaving 14 bases of the junction unmatched. CDR3 in amino acids: CASSGPLGQGSDYEQYF. CDR3 DNA: TGTGCCAGCAGTGGACCCCTGGGACAGGGTAGTGATTACGAGCAGTACTTC. Complete variable domain (other parts from reference TRBV2 and TRBJ2-7): EPEVTQTPSHQVTQMGQEVILRCVPISNHLYFYWYRQILGQKVEFLVSFYNNEISEKSEIFDDQFSVERPDGSNFTLKIRSTKLEDSAMYFCASSGPLGQGSDYEQYFGPGTRLTVT.

The rearrangement links TRBV27 to TRBJ2-7; 9 positions match TRBD1. Germline CDR1 and CDR2: MNHEY and SMNVEV (reference sequence). V lost 3 bases, J lost 4 bases, and 7 bases stayed unmatched. The CDR3 runs to 15 residues. CDR3 region: CASSLGPDRGYEQYF. The CDR3 DNA follows: TGTGCCAGCAGTTTGGGACCGGACAGGGGTTACGAGCAGTACTTC.

The V and J genes are TRBV29-1 and TRBJ2-1; D might be TRBD2 (6 bases). CDR1 and CDR2 from the germline V gene are SQVTM and ANQGSEA. Trimming pared 4 bases from V and 0 bases from J, leaving 10 bases between. CDR3 length equals 14 residues. The CDR3 sequence is CSVGGRSSYNEQFF. Here the CDR3 DNA reads TGCAGCGTTGGGGGGAGGAGCTCCTACAATGAGCAGTTCTTC.

The chain combines TRBV5-1 with TRBJ2-1; 10 bases are a match to TRBD2. Germline V gene lookup returns CDR1 SGHRS and CDR2 YFSETQ. V lost 4 bases, J lost 3 bases, and 10 bases stayed unmatched. This CDR3 has 17 residues. This CDR3 reads CASSETSGLAVYNEQFF. CDR3 DNA sequence: TGCGCCAGCAGCGAGACATCCGGACTAGCGGTCTACAATGAGCAGTTCTTC.

This clone has a single count. The chain combines TRBV12-1 with TRBJ2-5; the table calls TRBD2, which could not be checked here. TRBV12-1 represents a pseudogene. The length of the CDR3 is 17 residues. In DNA form, the CDR3 reads TGTGCCAGCAGCTTTCTCTCTAGACTAGCGGGAGGGGAGACCCAGTACTTC. Its translation is CASSFLSRLAGGETQYF.

The chain joins TRBV4-2 to TRBJ2-1, with a weak D call TRBD2 (5 bases). Trimming cost V 6 bases and J 9 bases, with 18 bases left between them. Germline V gene sequence: CDR1 LGHNA, CDR2 YNFKEQ. The CDR3 extends over 14 amino acids. The CDR3 DNA follows: TGTGCCAGCAGTGGGAGTTCAAATTCTGGTGAGCAGTTCTTC. It encodes CASSGSSNSGEQFF.

This rearrangement joins TRBV5-1 to TRBJ2-7; TRBD2 matches at 11 bases. After removal of 4 bases from V and 2 bases from J, the junction contained 5 bases not matched to a gene. Looked up from germline, CDR1 is SGHRS and CDR2 is YFSETQ. The CDR3 covers 15 residues. CDR3 in amino acids: CASSPTSGAAYEQYF. CDR3 nucleotides: TGCGCCAGCAGCCCGACTAGCGGGGCGGCCTACGAGCAGTACTTC.

This clone qualifies as large. This chain links TRBV11-2 with TRBJ1-2; D gene ambiguous. Germline CDR1 is SGHAT and CDR2 is FQNNGV. This CDR3 contains 15 residues. V was cut by 3 bases and J by 4 bases, with 15 bases left in between. The CDR3 reads CASSFGGGSVYGYTF. Written as DNA, the CDR3 is TGTGCCAGCAGCTTCGGCGGAGGGTCGGTCTATGGCTACACCTTC.

V is TRBV9 and J is TRBJ2-5, with a possible D match to TRBD2 (5 bases). The germline V gene encodes CDR1 SGDLS and CDR2 YYNGEE. V shed 0 bases and J shed 3 bases, with 15 bases lying between them. The CDR3 runs 16 residues. CDR3 in amino acids: CASSVAGGGVEETQYF. In nucleotides, the CDR3 is TGTGCCAGCAGCGTAGCTGGCGGAGGCGTAGAAGAGACCCAGTACTTC.

The CDR3 region has the DNA TGTGCCAGCAGTCCGGACTCACTCTACGAGCAGTACTTC. Protein product: CASSPDSLYEQYF. The rearrangement joins TRBV28 to TRBJ2-7, with D possibly TRBD2 on 5 matching bases. Trimming cost V 5 bases and J 3 bases, with 11 bases left between them. This CDR3 spans 13 amino acids. The germline V gene has CDR1 MDHEN and CDR2 SYDVKM. Supplemented by reference TRBV28 and TRBJ2-7, the full variable domain reads DVKVTQSSRYLVKRTGEKVFLECVQDMDHENMFWYRQDPGLGLRLIYFSYDVKMKEKGDIPEGYSVSREKKERFSLILESASTNQTSMYLCASSPDSLYEQYFGPGTRLTVT.

The rearrangement uses TRBV7-2 and TRBJ2-7, with 10 nucleotides matching TRBD2. The CDR3 is made up of 15 amino acids. The V segment lost 6 bases and the J segment 3 bases; nucleotides outside the gene matches: 8. CDR1 and CDR2 (germline): SGHTA, FQGNSA. The CDR3 nucleotides read TGTGCCAGCAGTGGCGGAGTAGCGGGAGGCTACGAGCAGTACTTC. This gives the protein CASSGGVAGGYEQYF.

The chain is built from TRBV4-1 and TRBJ1-5; the D gene is possibly TRBD1 (5 bases). CDR3 size: 15 residues. V shed 2 bases and J shed 3 bases, with 11 bases lying between them. Germline V gene sequence: CDR1 MGHRA, CDR2 YSYEKL. CDR3 coding DNA: TGCGCCAGCAGCCAACTAGACAGTCTCAATCAGCCCCAGCATTTT. The encoded protein is CASSQLDSLNQPQHF.

In DNA form, the CDR3 reads TGTGCCAGCAGTGGGGGGACAGGGACCTCGGATGAGCAGTTCTTC. Its protein product is CASSGGTGTSDEQFF. The J gene is TRBJ2-1, the V gene TRBV6-4, with 9 bases matching TRBD1. Germline loops: CDR1 MRHNA, CDR2 SNTAGT. The CDR3 consists of 15 residues. Trimming took 4 bases from V and 8 from J; bases not matched to a gene: 9.

The chain carries TRBV18 and TRBJ1-2; D call uncertain. Germline V lookup: CDR1 KGHSH, CDR2 LQKENI. The CDR3 contains 15 residues. V lost 6 bases and J lost 0, with 14 bases in between. The CDR3 reads CASSPDREANYGYTF. As DNA, the CDR3 is TGTGCCAGCTCCCCGGACCGGGAGGCTAACTATGGCTACACCTTC.

V gene TRBV28 combines with J gene TRBJ1-6; 7 nucleotides align to TRBD1. Losses at the gene ends were 2 bases for V and 6 bases for J; bases not matched to a gene: 7. The CDR3 consists of 16 residues. Germline values: CDR1 MDHEN, CDR2 SYDVKM. The CDR3 protein is CASSLLPGQFNSPLHF. DNA for the CDR3: TGTGCCAGCAGTTTACTACCGGGACAGTTTAATTCACCCCTCCACTTT.

The chain is built from TRBV4-3 and TRBJ2-1; TRBD1 is a possible D gene (5 bases). Trimming removed 0 bases from V and 6 bases from J, with 12 bases in between. The CDR3 is 15 amino acids. Germline V gives CDR1 LGHNA, CDR2 YSLEER. The CDR3 bases are TGCGCCAGCAGCCAAGAGAAAGGACAACCCAATGAGCAGTTCTTC. This codes for CASSQEKGQPNEQFF.

The J gene is TRBJ2-7, the V gene TRBV11-2; D call uncertain. Trimming stripped 2 bases from V and 2 bases from J, with 7 bases between. This CDR3 region has 13 residues. The germline V gene has CDR1 SGHAT and CDR2 FQNNGV. The CDR3 here is CASSLHRPYEQYF. The CDR3 region has the DNA TGTGCCAGCAGCTTACACAGACCCTACGAGCAGTACTTC.

This clone occurred a few times. This rearrangement joins TRBV6-4 to TRBJ1-6; the D gene is possibly TRBD1 (6 bases). CDR3 length: 14 residues. V was trimmed by 2 bases and J by 6 bases, leaving 8 bases between them. Germline CDR1 and CDR2: MRHNA and SNTAGT. The DNA for the CDR3 is TGTGCCAGCAGTGACGGGACAACTAATTCACCCCTCCACTTT. Protein: CASSDGTTNSPLHF.